What follows describes a single T cell receptor (beta chain). Its antigen remains unidentified. The data were obtained in a study of response to subunit inactivated influenza vaccine. Study observations and caveats: After each seasonal influenza vaccination, few new T cells are recruited, the authors suggested.

One entry per CDR3 protein results from TCRdb running MiXCR on the RT-PCR reads. The sample holds 590,000 or so distinct CDR3 sequences, roughly 15% seen once. From germline, CDR1 is MNHEY and CDR2 SVGEGT. Trimming removed 7 bases from V and 8 bases from J, with 15 bases in between. The CDR3 extends over 13 amino acids. The chain employs TRBV6-2 or TRBV6-3 and TRBJ2-1; D perhaps matches TRBD2 (5 bases). Specimen: PBMCs from blood, collected 14 to 15 days before vaccination. This clonotype was sampled from a man aged 45-65 years who received an inactivated influenza vaccine. CDR3: CASNRGLDDEQFF. In DNA form, the CDR3 reads TGTGCCAGCAACCGGGGTCTAGATGATGAGCAGTTCTTC.